Given below is one T cell receptor (beta chain) in context. Its antigen remains unknown. Germline V lookup: CDR1 SGHRS, CDR2 YFSETQ. The CDR3 extends over 14 amino acids. With 4 bases removed from V and 4 bases from J, the gap between germline ends came to 14 bases. This entry belongs to a study of cytomegalovirus exposure and HLA in healthy donors. Study information: There were about 85 million unique TCRs (from HLA-typed donors) in an early data release. Study observations and caveats: In an earlier analysis, about 87% or about 30%: the productive usage of most TCR beta V segments. Later analysis found that TCR beta chains associated with HLA were more clonally expanded than other, equally common chains.

The study ran its PCR with 60 Vbeta and 13 Jbeta primers. Sequencing used immunoSEQ multiplex PCR; TCRdb keeps in-frame clones, though not all of them. The table includes over 100,000 clones, roughly 73% detected once. This TCR was sampled from a woman younger than 45 in good health and CMV-seronegative. The sample consisted of PBMCs. V is TRBV5-1 and J is TRBJ2-5, with D possibly matching TRBD1 (5 bases). CDR3 nucleotide sequence: TGCGCCAGCAGCCTGGGGCACGGGTCAGAGACCCAGTACTTC. Translating it yields CASSLGHGSETQYF.